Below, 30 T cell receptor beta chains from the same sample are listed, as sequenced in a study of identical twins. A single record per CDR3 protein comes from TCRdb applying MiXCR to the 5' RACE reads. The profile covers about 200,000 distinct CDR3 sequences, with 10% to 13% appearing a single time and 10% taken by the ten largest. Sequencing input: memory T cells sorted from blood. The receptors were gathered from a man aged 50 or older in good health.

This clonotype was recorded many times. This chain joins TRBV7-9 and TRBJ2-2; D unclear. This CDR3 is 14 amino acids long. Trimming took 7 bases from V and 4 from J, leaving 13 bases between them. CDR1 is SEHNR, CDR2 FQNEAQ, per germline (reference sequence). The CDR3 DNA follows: TGTGCCAGCACGAACAAAGGACCCACCGGGGAGCTGTTTTTT. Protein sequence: CASTNKGPTGELFF.

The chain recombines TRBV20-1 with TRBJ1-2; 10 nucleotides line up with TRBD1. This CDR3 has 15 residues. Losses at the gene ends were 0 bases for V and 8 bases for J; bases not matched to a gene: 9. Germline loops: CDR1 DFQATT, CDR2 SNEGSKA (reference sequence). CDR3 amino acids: CSARDHRQGAGGYTF. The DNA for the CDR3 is TGCAGTGCTAGAGATCACCGACAGGGGGCGGGAGGCTACACCTTC.

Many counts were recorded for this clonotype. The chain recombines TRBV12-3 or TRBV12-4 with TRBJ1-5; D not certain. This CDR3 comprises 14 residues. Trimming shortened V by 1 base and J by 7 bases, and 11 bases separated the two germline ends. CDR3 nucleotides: TGTGCCAGCAGTTTAGAGCGGGTCGGGCAGCCCCAGCATTTT. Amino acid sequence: CASSLERVGQPQHF.

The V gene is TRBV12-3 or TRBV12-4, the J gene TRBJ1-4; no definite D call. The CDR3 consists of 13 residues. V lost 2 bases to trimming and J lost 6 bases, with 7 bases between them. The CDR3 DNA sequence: TGTGCCAGCAGTTTAATAGGAGATGAAAAACTGTTTTTT. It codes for CASSLIGDEKLFF.

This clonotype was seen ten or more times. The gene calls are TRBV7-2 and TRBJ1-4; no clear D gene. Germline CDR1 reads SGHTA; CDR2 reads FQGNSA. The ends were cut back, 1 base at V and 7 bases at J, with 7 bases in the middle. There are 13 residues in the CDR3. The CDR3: CASSLVSGEKLFF. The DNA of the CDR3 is TGTGCCAGCAGCTTAGTGAGTGGTGAAAAACTGTTTTTT.

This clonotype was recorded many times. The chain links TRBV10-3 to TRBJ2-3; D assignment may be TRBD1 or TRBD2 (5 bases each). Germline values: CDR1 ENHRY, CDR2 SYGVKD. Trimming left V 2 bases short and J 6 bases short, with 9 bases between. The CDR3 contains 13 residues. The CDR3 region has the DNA TGTGCCATCAGTGAGAATTGGGGGGATACGCAGTATTTT. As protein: CAISENWGDTQYF.

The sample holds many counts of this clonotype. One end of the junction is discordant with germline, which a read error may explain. Here the CDR3 DNA reads TGTGCCAGCAGTTTCGGTCGACAGGGAGGCCACGAGCAGCACTTC. It codes for CASSFGRQGGHEQHF. The rearrangement links TRBV28 to TRBJ2-7; tentative D call: TRBD1 (7 bases). This CDR3 has 15 amino acids. Germline loops: CDR1 MDHEN, CDR2 SYDVKM.

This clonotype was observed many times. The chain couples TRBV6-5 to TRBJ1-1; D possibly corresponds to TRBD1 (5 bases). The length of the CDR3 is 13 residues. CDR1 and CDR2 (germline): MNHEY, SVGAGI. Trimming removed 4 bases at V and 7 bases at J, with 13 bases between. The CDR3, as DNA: TGTGCCAGCAGTTCCCCGGGACGGCTTGAAGCTTTCTTT. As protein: CASSSPGRLEAFF.

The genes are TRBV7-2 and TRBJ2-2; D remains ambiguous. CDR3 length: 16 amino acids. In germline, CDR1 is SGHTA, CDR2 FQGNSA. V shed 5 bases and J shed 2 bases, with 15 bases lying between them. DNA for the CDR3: TGTGCCAGCAGCCAGGAGCAGCCCCTAAACACCGGGGAGCTGTTTTTT. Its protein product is CASSQEQPLNTGELFF.

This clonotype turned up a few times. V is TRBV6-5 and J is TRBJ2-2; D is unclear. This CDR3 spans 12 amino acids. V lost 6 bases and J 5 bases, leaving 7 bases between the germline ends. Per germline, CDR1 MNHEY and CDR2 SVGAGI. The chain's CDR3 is CASRVETGELFF. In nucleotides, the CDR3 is TGTGCCAGCAGGGTGGAAACCGGGGAGCTGTTTTTT.

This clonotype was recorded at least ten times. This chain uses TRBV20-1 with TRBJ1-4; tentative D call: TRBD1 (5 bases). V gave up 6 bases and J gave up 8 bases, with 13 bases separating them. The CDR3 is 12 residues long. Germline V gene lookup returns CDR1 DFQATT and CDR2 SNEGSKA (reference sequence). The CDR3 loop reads CSAQAGSEKLFF. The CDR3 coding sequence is TGCAGTGCACAGGCGGGGAGCGAAAAACTGTTTTTT.

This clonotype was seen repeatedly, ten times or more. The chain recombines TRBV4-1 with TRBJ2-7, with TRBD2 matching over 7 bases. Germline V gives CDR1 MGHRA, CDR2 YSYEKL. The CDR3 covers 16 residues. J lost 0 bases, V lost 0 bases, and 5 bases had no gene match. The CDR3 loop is CASSQDPGGNSYEQYF. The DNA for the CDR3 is TGCGCCAGCAGCCAAGATCCGGGGGGTAACTCCTACGAGCAGTACTTC.

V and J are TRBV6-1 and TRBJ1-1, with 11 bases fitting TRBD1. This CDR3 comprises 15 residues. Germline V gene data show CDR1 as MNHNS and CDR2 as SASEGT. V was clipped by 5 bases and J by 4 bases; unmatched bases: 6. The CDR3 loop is CASSLDRGLATEAFF. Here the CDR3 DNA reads TGTGCCAGCAGTCTGGACAGGGGGCTCGCCACTGAAGCTTTCTTT.

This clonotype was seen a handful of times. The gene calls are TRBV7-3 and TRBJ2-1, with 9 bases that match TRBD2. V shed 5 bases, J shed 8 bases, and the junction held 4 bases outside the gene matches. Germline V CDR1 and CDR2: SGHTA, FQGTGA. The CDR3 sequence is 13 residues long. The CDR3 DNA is TGTGCCAGCAGCCGTAGCGGGAGCTATGAGCAGTTCTTC. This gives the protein CASSRSGSYEQFF.

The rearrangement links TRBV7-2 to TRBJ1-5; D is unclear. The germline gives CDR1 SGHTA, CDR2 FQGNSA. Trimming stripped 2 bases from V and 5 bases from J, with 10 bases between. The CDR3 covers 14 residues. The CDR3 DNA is TGTGCCAGCAGCTTAATACACGGAGATCAGCCCCAGCATTTT. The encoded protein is CASSLIHGDQPQHF.

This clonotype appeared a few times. The CDR3 DNA follows: TGTGCCAGCAGCCCTCCTCCGGGACAGGGGACTGGAAACACCATATATTTT. Its protein product is CASSPPPGQGTGNTIYF. The chain couples TRBV6-1 to TRBJ1-3; 10 bases line up with TRBD1. The junction had 10 bases not matched to a gene; V was cut back by 6 bases and J by 2 bases. Germline V CDR1 and CDR2: MNHNS, SASEGT. The CDR3 has 17 residues.

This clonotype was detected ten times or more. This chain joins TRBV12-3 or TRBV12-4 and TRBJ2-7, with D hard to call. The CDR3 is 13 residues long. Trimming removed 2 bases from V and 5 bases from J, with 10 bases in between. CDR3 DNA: TGTGCCAGCAGTTTACTTGGAAGCCACGAGCAGTACTTC. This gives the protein CASSLLGSHEQYF.

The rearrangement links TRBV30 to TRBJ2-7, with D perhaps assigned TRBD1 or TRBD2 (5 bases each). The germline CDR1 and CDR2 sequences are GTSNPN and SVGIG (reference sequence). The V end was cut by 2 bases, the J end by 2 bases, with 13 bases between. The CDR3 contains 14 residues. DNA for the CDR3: TGTGCCTGGAGTCGATCGGGGACCCCCTACGAGCAGTACTTC. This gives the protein CAWSRSGTPYEQYF.

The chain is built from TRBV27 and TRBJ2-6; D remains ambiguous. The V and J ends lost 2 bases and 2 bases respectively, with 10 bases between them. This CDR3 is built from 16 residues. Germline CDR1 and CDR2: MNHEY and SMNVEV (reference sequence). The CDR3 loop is CASSLVAQTGANVLTF. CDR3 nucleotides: TGTGCCAGCAGTTTAGTCGCACAGACTGGGGCCAACGTCCTGACTTTC.

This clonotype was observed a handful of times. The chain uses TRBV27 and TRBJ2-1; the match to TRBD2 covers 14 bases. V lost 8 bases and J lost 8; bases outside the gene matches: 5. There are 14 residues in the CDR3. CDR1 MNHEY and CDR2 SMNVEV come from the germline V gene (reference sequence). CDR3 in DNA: TGTGCCAGCTACGGGACTAGCGGGAGCTATGAGCAGTTCTTC. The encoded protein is CASYGTSGSYEQFF.

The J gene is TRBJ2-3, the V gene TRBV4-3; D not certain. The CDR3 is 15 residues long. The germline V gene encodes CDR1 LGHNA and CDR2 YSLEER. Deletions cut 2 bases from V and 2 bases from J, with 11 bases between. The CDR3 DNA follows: TGCGCCAGCAGCCAAATGGCGATATCCACAGATACGCAGTATTTT. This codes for CASSQMAISTDTQYF.

CDR3 in amino acids: CSARGHPRRGNEQFF. CDR3 nucleotides: TGCAGTGCTAGGGGGCATCCCCGGCGGGGCAATGAGCAGTTCTTC. The chain couples TRBV20-1 to TRBJ2-1; the D gene is possibly TRBD2 (6 bases). The ends were cut back, 3 bases at V and 6 bases at J, with 18 bases in the middle. Looked up from germline, CDR1 is DFQATT and CDR2 is SNEGSKA (reference sequence). This CDR3 is 15 amino acids long.

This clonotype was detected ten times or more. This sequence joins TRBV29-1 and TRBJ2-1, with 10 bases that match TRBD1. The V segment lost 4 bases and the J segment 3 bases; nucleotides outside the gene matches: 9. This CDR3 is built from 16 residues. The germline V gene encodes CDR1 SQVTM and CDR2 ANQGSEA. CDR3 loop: CSVAHLTGGLYNEQFF. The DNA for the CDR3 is TGCAGCGTTGCCCATCTGACAGGGGGCCTCTACAATGAGCAGTTCTTC.

The CDR3: CASSRGGQGAYEQYF. CDR3 DNA: TGTGCCAGCAGCCGCGGTGGACAGGGAGCGTACGAGCAGTACTTC. The V and J genes are TRBV7-2 and TRBJ2-7, with 8 bases matching TRBD1. The V gene end was trimmed by 5 bases and the J gene end by 4 bases; junction bases not matched to a gene: 10. The CDR3 consists of 15 residues. The germline CDR1 and CDR2 sequences are SGHTA and FQGNSA.

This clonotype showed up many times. The chain's CDR3 is CASSGWDRRWETQYF. The CDR3 coding sequence is TGTGCCAGCAGCGGATGGGACCGGCGGTGGGAGACCCAGTACTTC. The gene calls are TRBV7-8 and TRBJ2-5; D is tentatively TRBD1 or TRBD2 (5 bases each). CDR3 length equals 15 residues. V was trimmed by 5 bases and J by 5 bases, leaving 18 bases between them. Germline V gene sequence: CDR1 SGHVS, CDR2 FQNEAQ.

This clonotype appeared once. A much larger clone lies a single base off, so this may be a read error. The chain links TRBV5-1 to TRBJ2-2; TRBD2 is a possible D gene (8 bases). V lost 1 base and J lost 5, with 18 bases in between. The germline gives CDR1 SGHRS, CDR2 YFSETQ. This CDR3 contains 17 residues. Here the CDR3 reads CASSLFFLAGQTGELFF. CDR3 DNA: TGCGCCAGCAGCTTGTTCTTTTTAGCGGGACAGACCGGGGAGCTGTTTTTT.

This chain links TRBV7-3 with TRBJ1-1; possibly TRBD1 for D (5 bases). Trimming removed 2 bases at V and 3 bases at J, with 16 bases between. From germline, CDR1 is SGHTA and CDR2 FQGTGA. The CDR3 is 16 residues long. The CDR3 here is CASSLGRGVGDTEAFF. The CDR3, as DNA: TGTGCCAGCAGCTTAGGTAGGGGCGTAGGTGACACTGAAGCTTTCTTT.

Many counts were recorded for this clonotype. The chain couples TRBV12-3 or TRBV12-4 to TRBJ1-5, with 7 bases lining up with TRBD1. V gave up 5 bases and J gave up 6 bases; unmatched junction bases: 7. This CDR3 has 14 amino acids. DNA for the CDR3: TGTGCCAGCAGTCCCGGACAGGATCCTCAGCCCCAGCATTTT. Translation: CASSPGQDPQPQHF.

The CDR3 loop is CASTPLPTGLADPLPRLWEQYF. CDR3 coding DNA: TGTGCCAGCACCCCTCTTCCTACGGGACTAGCGGATCCACTCCCTAGACTTTGGGAGCAGTACTTC. The chain links TRBV4-2 to TRBJ2-7, with 11 bases fitting TRBD2. The germline V gene encodes CDR1 LGHNA and CDR2 YNFKEQ. The CDR3 totals 22 residues. V lost 7 bases, J lost 7 bases, and 33 bases stayed unmatched.

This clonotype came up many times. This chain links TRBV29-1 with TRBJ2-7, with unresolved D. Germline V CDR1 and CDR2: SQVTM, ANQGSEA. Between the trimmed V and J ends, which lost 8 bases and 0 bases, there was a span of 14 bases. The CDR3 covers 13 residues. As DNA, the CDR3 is TGCAGCTTCATGCTAGGAAGCTCCTACGAGCAGTACTTC. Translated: CSFMLGSSYEQYF.